What follows are 5 T cell receptor beta chains derived from one specimen sequenced in a study of long-term antiretroviral therapy in people with HIV. Running of the v3.0 immunoSEQ assay took place at survey level. TCRdb's copy holds only in-frame clones and misses some; the assay was immunoSEQ multiplex PCR. This table holds fewer than 25,000 clones, 85% to 95% found once. Sequencing used unsorted PBMCs, obtained about 4.9 years after starting antiretroviral therapy. These receptors all come from a woman aged 45 to 65 with HIV.

This rearrangement joins TRBV6-6 to TRBJ1-2; D remains unclear. CDR3 size: 13 residues. Germline V gives CDR1 MNHNY, CDR2 SVGAGI (reference sequence). V dropped 6 bases and J dropped 6 bases, with 14 bases sitting between them. CDR3 region: CASRHTGRDGYTF. The DNA of the CDR3 is TGTGCCAGCAGACATACCGGGCGGGATGGCTACACCTTC.

This clone was recorded once. The V call is TRBV7-9, the J call TRBJ2-1, with D maybe TRBD1 (5 bases). The V end was cut by 1 base, the J end by 1 base, with 11 bases between. The CDR3 has 16 amino acids. Looked up from germline, CDR1 is SEHNR and CDR2 is FQNEAQ (reference sequence). CDR3 nucleotide sequence: TGTGCCAGCAGCTTAGGGCCAACAGGTTCCTACAATGAGCAGTTCTTC. This codes for CASSLGPTGSYNEQFF.

The chain recombines TRBV7-2 with TRBJ1-5, with 8 bases aligning to TRBD1. The CDR3 spans 15 residues. The trim removed 5 bases at V and 3 bases at J, leaving 6 bases unmatched. The germline CDR1 and CDR2 sequences are SGHTA and FQGNSA. The CDR3 bases are TGTGCCAGCAGCCCGTGGACAGGGCCCAATCAGCCCCAGCATTTT. This translates into CASSPWTGPNQPQHF. The entire variable domain, with the rest obtained from reference TRBV7-2 and TRBJ1-5, is as follows: GAGVSQSPSNKVTEKGKDVELRCDPISGHTALYWYRQSLGQGLEFLIYFQGNSAPDKSGLPSDRFSAERTGGSVSTLTIQRTQQEDSAVYLCASSPWTGPNQPQHFGDGTRLSIL.

This chain uses TRBV28 with TRBJ2-7; 10 positions match TRBD2. Unmatched junction bases numbered 7, after V lost 4 bases and J lost 7 bases. The germline V gene encodes CDR1 MDHEN and CDR2 SYDVKM. The CDR3 has 14 residues. The CDR3: CASSSPSGRIEQYF. For the CDR3, the DNA is TGTGCCAGCAGTTCCCCTAGCGGGAGAATTGAGCAGTACTTC. The whole variable domain, remainder taken from reference TRBV28 and TRBJ2-7, is DVKVTQSSRYLVKRTGEKVFLECVQDMDHENMFWYRQDPGLGLRLIYFSYDVKMKEKGDIPEGYSVSREKKERFSLILESASTNQTSMYLCASSSPSGRIEQYFGPGTRLTVT.

This chain uses TRBV6-5 with TRBJ2-3; 7 positions match TRBD2. The CDR3 extends over 14 amino acids. Germline CDR1 reads MNHEY; CDR2 reads SVGAGI. Trimming took 2 bases from V and 3 from J; bases not matched to a gene: 2. CDR3 amino acids: CASSYGGSTDTQYF. The CDR3 nucleotides are TGTGCCAGCAGTTACGGCGGGAGTACAGATACGCAGTATTTT.